Listed below are T cell receptor beta chains from one sample, sequenced in a study of CD8+ T cells in alopecia areata. Assay: immunoSEQ multiplex PCR; the TCRdb copy retains only in-frame clones and omits some. Of some 150,000 clones in the sample, around 50% were seen once. The source was CD8+ T cells sorted from blood, collected at week 0. The receptors originated from a human donor with alopecia areata. CDR3s include the opening cysteine and the closing phenylalanine or tryptophan. D genes are given only for firm matches. Not all rows give a size; the values are once, few, many and, for expanded clones, a class.

abundance	v_gene	j_gene	d_gene	CDR3nt	CDR3aa
once	TRBV11-2	TRBJ1-1	.	TGTGCCAGCAGCGCTATGAACACTGAAGCTTTCTTT	CASSAMNTEAFF
.	TRBV7-2	TRBJ2-7	TRBD2	TGTGCCAGCAGCCTTACGGGGGGACGCCCCTACGAGCAGTACTTC	CASSLTGGRPYEQYF
few	TRBV9	TRBJ2-1	.	TGTGCCAGCAGCGTAGGTGGAGGGACCTTCAATGAGCAGTTCTTC	CASSVGGGTFNEQFF
few	TRBV29-1	TRBJ2-7	.	TGCAGCGTTGAAGATCGCTACGAGCAGTACTTC	CSVEDRYEQYF
.	TRBV15	TRBJ2-7	.	TGTGCCACCAGCGGGGAATACCAGGATTCCTACGAGCAGTACTTC	CATSGEYQDSYEQYF
few	TRBV7-8	TRBJ2-3	.	TGTGCCAGCAGCTTGGACGGGGCGGCTACGCAGTATTTT	CASSLDGAATQYF
.	TRBV11-1	TRBJ2-4	TRBD2	TGTGCCAGCAGCCCCGGGGAGGGGAACATTCAGTACTTC	CASSPGEGNIQYF
once	TRBV15	TRBJ2-7	.	TGTGCCACCAGCAGAGGGGACGGAGGTTCCTACGAGCAGTACTTC	CATSRGDGGSYEQYF
few	TRBV11-2	TRBJ2-5	TRBD2	TGTGCCAGCAGCTTAGTGACTAGCGGGGGGGGAGAGACCCAGTACTTC	CASSLVTSGGGETQYF
.	TRBV30	TRBJ1-2	TRBD1	TGTGCCAGCTTGGGACAGGGATCGAGTCTATATGGCTACACCTTC	CASLGQGSSLYGYTF
few	TRBV5-1	TRBJ2-3	.	TGCGCCAGCAGCTTGGAAGGAGGAATAGATACGCAGTATTTT	CASSLEGGIDTQYF
.	TRBV14	TRBJ1-5	.	TGTGCCAGCAGCCAAGAGTCTCACTCGCCCGGTCAGCCCCAGCATTTT	CASSQESHSPGQPQHF
.	TRBV4-3	TRBJ2-2	.	TGCGCCAGCAGCCAAGGGACAGTCCTCACCGGGGAGCTGTTTTTT	CASSQGTVLTGELFF
.	TRBV7-2	TRBJ2-7	.	TGTGCCAGCAGCTTGGGCAAAATATCCTACGAGCAGTACTTC	CASSLGKISYEQYF
.	TRBV27	TRBJ1-5	.	TGTGCCAGCAGCCAGGATGGGGGGAGAAGCAATCAGCCCCAGCATTTT	CASSQDGGRSNQPQHF
once	TRBV2	TRBJ2-1	.	TGTGCCAGCAGTGAACCATACCGGAGGGAGACACAGCTCTCCTACAATGAGCAGTTCTTC	CASSEPYRRETQLSYNEQFF
.	TRBV11-2	TRBJ2-7	.	TGTGCCAGCAGCCCGGACGGAGGGGGCAACGAGCAGTACTTC	CASSPDGGGNEQYF
.	TRBV4-1	TRBJ2-7	TRBD1	TGCGCCAGCAGCCAGGGACAGGGGGTGGACGAGCAGTACTTC	CASSQGQGVDEQYF
.	TRBV29-1	TRBJ2-7	TRBD1	TGCAGCGTACTGGGACAGAACTACGAGCAGTACTTC	CSVLGQNYEQYF
few	TRBV4-1	TRBJ1-1	.	TGCGCCAGAAACCCGTTCCATGTCCCCCACACTGAAGCTTTCTTT	CARNPFHVPHTEAFF
.	TRBV6-5	TRBJ2-4	.	TGTGCCAGCAGCATAGGGGCTGGCGGTAGATACATTCAGTACTTC	CASSIGAGGRYIQYF
.	TRBV7-2	TRBJ2-5	.	TGTGCCAGCAGCTTAGCGGGACCCCCTCGCGAGACCCAGTACTTC	CASSLAGPPRETQYF
.	TRBV29-1	TRBJ1-1	.	TGCAGCGTTGAACATTCCCAGTCAGCTTTCTTT	CSVEHSQSAFF
.	TRBV10-3	TRBJ1-1	.	TGTGCCATCAGCAAGGGCTACACTGAAGCTTTCTTT	CAISKGYTEAFF
.	TRBV7-6	TRBJ1-2	.	TGTGCCAGCAGCTTAGGGCAGGGAGCTGGCTACACCTTC	CASSLGQGAGYTF
few	TRBV23-1	TRBJ1-6	.	TGCGCCAGCAAAACCGCTGGGGGTTTTTATTCACCCCTCCACTTT	CASKTAGGFYSPLHF
.	TRBV10-2	TRBJ1-1	.	TGCGCCAGCAGCGCGGGGGGAGGCACTGAAGCTTTCTTT	CASSAGGGTEAFF
.	TRBV7-8	TRBJ1-2	.	TGTGCCAGCAGCCCGTTTGAGGGGAAGGATGGCTACACCTTC	CASSPFEGKDGYTF
.	TRBV7-9	TRBJ2-5	TRBD1	TGTGCCAGCAGCTTATCCGCAGGGGGAGTCCAAGAGACCCAGTACTTC	CASSLSAGGVQETQYF
.	TRBV9	TRBJ2-3	.	TGTGCCAGCAGCACCCGAGCGGCAGATACGCAGTATTTT	CASSTRAADTQYF
.	TRBV6-5	TRBJ2-2	.	TGTGCCAGCCGGCTAGTGAACACCGGGGAGCTGTTTTTT	CASRLVNTGELFF
.	TRBV29-1	TRBJ1-2	.	TGCAGCGTTTTTTCGGGGGTGGAAGGCTACACCTTC	CSVFSGVEGYTF
.	TRBV11-2	TRBJ2-7	TRBD1	TGTGCCAGCAGCCCACAGGGGAAGTTCGGCGAGCAGTACTTC	CASSPQGKFGEQYF
.	TRBV5-6	TRBJ1-1	.	TGTGCCAGCAGCTTGGAACAGCTTGAAGCTTTCTTT	CASSLEQLEAFF
.	TRBV5-6	TRBJ2-7	TRBD1	TGTGCCAGCAGCTTGGGGGACAGAGACTACGAGCAGTACTTC	CASSLGDRDYEQYF
.	TRBV30	TRBJ1-1	.	TGTGCCTGGAGTGTTGGACAGAGTGAAGCTTTCTTT	CAWSVGQSEAFF
.	TRBV13	TRBJ2-1	TRBD2	TGTGCCAGCAGCCCCCGGGTAGCGGGGTACAATGAGCAGTTCTTC	CASSPRVAGYNEQFF
few	TRBV27	TRBJ2-3	.	TGTGCCAGCAGTGGTGGCACAGATACGCAGTATTTT	CASSGGTDTQYF
.	TRBV4-3	TRBJ2-7	.	TGCGCCAGCAGCCAAGATAGGGGGCAGGGGGGACGAGGGCAGTACTTC	CASSQDRGQGGRGQYF
.	TRBV2	TRBJ1-2	TRBD1	TGTGCCAGCATCATGACAGGGGAGGACTATGGCTACACCTTC	CASIMTGEDYGYTF
.	TRBV27	TRBJ1-3	.	TGTGCCAGCAGTTTGCCCAGACAACCCGTACCCATATATTTT	CASSLPRQPVPIYF
few	TRBV27	TRBJ1-5	TRBD1	TGTGCCAGCAGTCGCGGACAGGGCGATCAGCCCCAGCATTTT	CASSRGQGDQPQHF
once	TRBV4-3	TRBJ2-1	TRBD2	TGCGCCAGCAGCCAAGATCGGGCTAGCGGGGGGGCCCGCTACAATGAGCAGTTCTTC	CASSQDRASGGARYNEQFF
.	TRBV29-1	TRBJ2-1	TRBD2	TGCAGCGTTGGAAGGCGGGGGGCAGGTGAGCAGTTCTTC	CSVGRRGAGEQFF
.	TRBV23-1	TRBJ1-1	.	TGCGCCAGCAGTCTGGGGGGAGTCGGCACTGAAGCTTTCTTT	CASSLGGVGTEAFF
.	TRBV14	TRBJ2-5	.	TGTGCCAGCAGCCAAGATTCGCGAGTTGAGACCCAGTACTTC	CASSQDSRVETQYF
many	TRBV14	TRBJ2-7	TRBD1	TGTGCCAGCAGCCAGTACAGGGGCGCAACCTACGAGCAGTACTTC	CASSQYRGATYEQYF
few	TRBV15	TRBJ2-5	TRBD1	TGTGCCACCAGCAGAGATCGAGAACAGGGGAGTTGGGAGACCCAGTACTTC	CATSRDREQGSWETQYF
.	TRBV25-1	TRBJ2-7	TRBD1	TGTGCCAGCATGAGGGACAGCTACGAGCAGTACTTC	CASMRDSYEQYF
few	TRBV6-1	TRBJ1-4	.	TGTGCCAGCAGTTCCCGGGACGGCGGGGTGAAAAAACTGTTTTTT	CASSSRDGGVKKLFF
.	TRBV7-6	TRBJ2-2	.	TGTGCCAGCAGCGAAACTAGTGAAGACACCGGGGAGCTGTTTTTT	CASSETSEDTGELFF
few	TRBV27	TRBJ1-2	TRBD1	TGTGCCTCCCGAACCAGGGACAGACATGGCTACACCTTC	CASRTRDRHGYTF
.	TRBV5-1	TRBJ2-4	.	TGCGCCAGCCGGTATGAAGGGGGAAGCATTCAGTACTTC	CASRYEGGSIQYF
.	TRBV4-1	TRBJ2-7	TRBD1	TGCGCCAGCAGCCACGGGCAGGGGGCGTCGGACGAGCAGTACTTC	CASSHGQGASDEQYF
.	TRBV6-5	TRBJ1-5	TRBD1	TGTGCCAGCAGTTCGGGACAGGGGAGTAATCAGCCCCAGCATTTT	CASSSGQGSNQPQHF
.	TRBV4-3	TRBJ2-7	TRBD2	TGCGCCAGCAGCCAAGAGAGAACGGGGGGTTCCTACGAGCAGTACTTC	CASSQERTGGSYEQYF
few	TRBV9	TRBJ2-3	TRBD1	TGTGCCAGCAGCCCATCAGGACAGGGGTTCACAGATACGCAGTATTTT	CASSPSGQGFTDTQYF